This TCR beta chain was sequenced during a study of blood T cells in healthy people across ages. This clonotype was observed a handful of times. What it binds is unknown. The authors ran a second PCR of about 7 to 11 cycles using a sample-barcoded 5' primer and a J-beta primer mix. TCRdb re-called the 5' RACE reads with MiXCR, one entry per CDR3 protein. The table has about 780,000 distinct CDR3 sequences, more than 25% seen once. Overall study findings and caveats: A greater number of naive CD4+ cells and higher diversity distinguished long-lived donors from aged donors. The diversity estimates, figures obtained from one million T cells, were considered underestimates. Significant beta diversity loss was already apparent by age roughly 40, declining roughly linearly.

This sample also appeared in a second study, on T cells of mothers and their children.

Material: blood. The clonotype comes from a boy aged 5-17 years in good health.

The CDR3 DNA is TGCAGTGCTAGAGCGCCAGGGGTGGGGGAGACCCAGTACTTC. Translating gives CSARAPGVGETQYF. The chain carries TRBV20-1 and TRBJ2-5; D may be TRBD1 (6 bases). The CDR3 length is 14 residues. V was clipped by 1 base and J by 5 bases, with 14 bases between them. The germline V gene encodes CDR1 DFQATT and CDR2 SNEGSKA (reference sequence).